This TCR beta chain was sequenced in a study of blood T cells in healthy people across ages. Trimming removed 2 bases from V and 6 bases from J, with 16 bases in between. Germline V CDR1 and CDR2: MNHNY, SVGAGI (reference sequence). The CDR3 runs to 15 residues. Combining a sample-barcoded 5' primer with a J-beta primer mix, a second PCR ran for roughly 7 to 12 cycles. TCRdb re-analysed the 5' RACE reads in MiXCR, keeping a single row per CDR3 protein. The sample lists under 1,000,000 distinct CDR3 sequences, 46% occurring once. Study-wide results and caveats: Naive T cell percentage strongly correlated with TCR beta diversity. TCR beta diversity, measured per million T cells, fell in a roughly linear way with age.

At least 6 million PBMCs were isolated per sample. Per individual sample, total RNA of at least 5.5 micrograms was extracted. As to this clonotype: Antigen specificity is unknown.

This TCR came from an older man in good health. Sequencing was done on a sample of blood. The chain couples TRBV6-6 to TRBJ1-2; D remains ambiguous. CDR3 sequence (DNA): TGTGCCAGCAGTTACGGGCCCAAAGGATTTCATGGCTACACCTTC. It translates to CASSYGPKGFHGYTF.